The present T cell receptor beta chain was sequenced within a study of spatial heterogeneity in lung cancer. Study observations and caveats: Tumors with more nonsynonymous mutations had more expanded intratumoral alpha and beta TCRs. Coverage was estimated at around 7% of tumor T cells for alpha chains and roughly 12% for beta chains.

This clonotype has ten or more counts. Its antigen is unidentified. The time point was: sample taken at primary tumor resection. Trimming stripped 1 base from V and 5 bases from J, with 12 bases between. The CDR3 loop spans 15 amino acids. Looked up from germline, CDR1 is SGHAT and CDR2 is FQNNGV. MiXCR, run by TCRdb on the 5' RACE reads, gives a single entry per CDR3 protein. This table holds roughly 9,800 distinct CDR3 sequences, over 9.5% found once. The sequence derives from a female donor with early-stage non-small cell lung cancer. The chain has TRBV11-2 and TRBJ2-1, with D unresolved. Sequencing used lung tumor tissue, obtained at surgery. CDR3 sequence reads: CASSLVRTINNEQFF. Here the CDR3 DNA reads TGTGCCAGCAGCTTAGTCCGGACGATTAACAATGAGCAGTTCTTC.